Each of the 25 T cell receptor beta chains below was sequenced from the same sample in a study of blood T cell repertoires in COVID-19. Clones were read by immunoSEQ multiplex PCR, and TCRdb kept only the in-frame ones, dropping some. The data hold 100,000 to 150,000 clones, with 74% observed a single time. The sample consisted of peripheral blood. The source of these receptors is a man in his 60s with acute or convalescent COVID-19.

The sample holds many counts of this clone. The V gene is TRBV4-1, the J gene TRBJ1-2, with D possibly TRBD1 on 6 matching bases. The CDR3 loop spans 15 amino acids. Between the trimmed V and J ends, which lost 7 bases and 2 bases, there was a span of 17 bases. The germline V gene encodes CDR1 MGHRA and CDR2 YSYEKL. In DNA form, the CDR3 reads TGCGCCAGCAAAACCACCCTAACAGGGAACTATGGCTACACCTTC. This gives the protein CASKTTLTGNYGYTF.

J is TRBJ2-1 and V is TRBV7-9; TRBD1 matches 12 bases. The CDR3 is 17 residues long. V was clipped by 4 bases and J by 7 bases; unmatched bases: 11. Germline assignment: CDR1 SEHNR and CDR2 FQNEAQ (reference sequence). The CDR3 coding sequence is TGTGCCAGCAGCTCCGGGACAGGGGGCGCGAATTGGAATGAGCAGTTCTTC. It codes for CASSSGTGGANWNEQFF.

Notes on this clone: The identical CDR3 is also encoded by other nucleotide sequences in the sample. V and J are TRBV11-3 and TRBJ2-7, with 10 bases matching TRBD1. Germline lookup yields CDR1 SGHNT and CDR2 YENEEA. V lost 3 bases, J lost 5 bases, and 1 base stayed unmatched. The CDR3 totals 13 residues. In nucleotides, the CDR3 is TGTGCCAGCAGCTTGGGACAGGGGAACGAGCAGTACTTC. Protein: CASSLGQGNEQYF.

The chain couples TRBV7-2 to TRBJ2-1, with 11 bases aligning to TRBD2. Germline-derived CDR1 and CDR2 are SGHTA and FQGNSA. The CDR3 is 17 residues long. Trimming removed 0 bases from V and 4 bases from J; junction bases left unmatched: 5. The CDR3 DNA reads TGTGCCAGCAGCTTAGCCGGGACTAGCGGAGGATACAATGAGCAGTTCTTC. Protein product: CASSLAGTSGGYNEQFF.

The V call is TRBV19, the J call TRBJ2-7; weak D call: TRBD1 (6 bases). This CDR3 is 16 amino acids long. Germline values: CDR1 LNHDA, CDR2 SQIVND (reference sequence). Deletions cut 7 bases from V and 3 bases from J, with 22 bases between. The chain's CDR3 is CASTTQGGGSIYEQYF. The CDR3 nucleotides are TGTGCCAGTACAACACAGGGTGGGGGCTCGATCTACGAGCAGTACTTC.

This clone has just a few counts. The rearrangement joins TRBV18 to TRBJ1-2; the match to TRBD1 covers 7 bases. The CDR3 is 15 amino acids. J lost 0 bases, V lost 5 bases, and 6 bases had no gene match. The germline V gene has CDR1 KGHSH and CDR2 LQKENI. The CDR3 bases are TGTGCCAGCTCATCTGGGACAGTAGCTAACTATGGCTACACCTTC. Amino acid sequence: CASSSGTVANYGYTF.

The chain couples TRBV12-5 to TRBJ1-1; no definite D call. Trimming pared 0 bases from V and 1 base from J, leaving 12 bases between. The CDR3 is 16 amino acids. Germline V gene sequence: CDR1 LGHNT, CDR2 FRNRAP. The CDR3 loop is CASGLVLGRWNTEAFF. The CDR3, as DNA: TGTGCTAGTGGTTTGGTACTGGGGAGGTGGAACACTGAAGCTTTCTTT. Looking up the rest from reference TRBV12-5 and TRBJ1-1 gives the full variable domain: DARVTQTPRHKVTEMGQEVTMRCQPILGHNTVFWYRQTMMQGLELLAYFRNRAPLDDSGMPKDRFSAEMPDATLATLKIQPSEPRDSAVYFCASGLVLGRWNTEAFFGQGTRLTVV.

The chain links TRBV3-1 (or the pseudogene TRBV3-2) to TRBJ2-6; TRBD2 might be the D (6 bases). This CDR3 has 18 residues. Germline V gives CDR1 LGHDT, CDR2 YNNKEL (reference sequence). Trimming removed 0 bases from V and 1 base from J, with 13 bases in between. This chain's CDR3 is CASSQDISGRSGANVLTF. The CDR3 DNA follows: TGTGCCAGCAGCCAAGATATAAGTGGGAGGTCTGGGGCCAACGTCCTGACTTTC.

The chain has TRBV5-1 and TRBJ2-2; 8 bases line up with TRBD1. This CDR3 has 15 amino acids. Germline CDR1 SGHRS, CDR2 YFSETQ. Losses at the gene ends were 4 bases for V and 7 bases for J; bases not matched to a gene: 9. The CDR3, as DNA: TGCGCCAGCAGCCCCCCAGGGGGCGAAGGCGGGGAGCTGTTTTTT. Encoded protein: CASSPPGGEGGELFF.

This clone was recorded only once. As DNA, the CDR3 is TGTGCCAGCAGCTTGGGGACTAGCACCTACAATGAGCAGTTCTTC. Amino acid sequence: CASSLGTSTYNEQFF. The chain joins TRBV11-2 to TRBJ2-1; TRBD2 matches at 9 bases. Germline CDR1 and CDR2: SGHAT and FQNNGV. Trimming at V came to 3 bases and at J to 2 bases, leaving 2 bases not matched to a gene. The CDR3 runs to 15 residues.

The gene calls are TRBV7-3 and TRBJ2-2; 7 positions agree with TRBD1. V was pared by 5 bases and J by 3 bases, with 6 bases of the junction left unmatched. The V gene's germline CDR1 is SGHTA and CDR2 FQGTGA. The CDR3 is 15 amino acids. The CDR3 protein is CASSRKGADTGELFF. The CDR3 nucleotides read TGTGCCAGCAGCCGGAAGGGGGCGGACACCGGGGAGCTGTTTTTT.

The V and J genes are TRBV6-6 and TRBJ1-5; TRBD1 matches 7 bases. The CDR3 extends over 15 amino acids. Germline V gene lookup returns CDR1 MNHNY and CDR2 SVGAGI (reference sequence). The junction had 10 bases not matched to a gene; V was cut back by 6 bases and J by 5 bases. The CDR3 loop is CASRTPDRDHQPQHF. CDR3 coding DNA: TGTGCCAGCAGAACCCCTGACAGGGACCATCAGCCCCAGCATTTT.

CDR3 DNA sequence: TGTGCCAGCAGCCAAGGTGGGGGCCGTCCAGGGGATACGCAGTATTTT. This codes for CASSQGGGRPGDTQYF. This sequence joins TRBV3-1 (or the pseudogene TRBV3-2) and TRBJ2-3; a possible D gene is TRBD1 (6 bases). The V end was cut by 1 base, the J end by 6 bases, with 17 bases between. Germline V lookup: CDR1 LGHDT, CDR2 YNNKEL (reference sequence). This CDR3 is built from 16 residues.

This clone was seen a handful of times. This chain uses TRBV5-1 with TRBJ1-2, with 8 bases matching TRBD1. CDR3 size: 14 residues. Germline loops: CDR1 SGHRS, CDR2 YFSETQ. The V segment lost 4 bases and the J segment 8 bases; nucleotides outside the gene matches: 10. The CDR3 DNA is TGCGCCAGCAGCATAGGACAGGGCCCTCGGGGCTACACCTTC. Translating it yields CASSIGQGPRGYTF.

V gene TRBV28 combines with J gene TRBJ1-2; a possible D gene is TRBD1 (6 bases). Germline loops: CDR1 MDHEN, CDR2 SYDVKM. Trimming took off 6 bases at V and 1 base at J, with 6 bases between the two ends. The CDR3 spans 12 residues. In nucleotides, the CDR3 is TGTGCCAGCAGGGACAGTAACTATGGCTACACCTTC. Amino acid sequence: CASRDSNYGYTF.

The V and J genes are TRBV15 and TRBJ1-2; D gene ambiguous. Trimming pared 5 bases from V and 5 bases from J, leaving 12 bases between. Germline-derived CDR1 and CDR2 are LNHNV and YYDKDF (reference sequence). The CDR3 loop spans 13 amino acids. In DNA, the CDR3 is TGTGCCACCAGCCCGGGATCTTGGTATGGCTACACCTTC. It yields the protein CATSPGSWYGYTF.

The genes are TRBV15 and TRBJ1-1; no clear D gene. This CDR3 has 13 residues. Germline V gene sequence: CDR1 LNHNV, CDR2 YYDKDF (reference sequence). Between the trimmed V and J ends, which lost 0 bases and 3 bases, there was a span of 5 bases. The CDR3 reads CATSRDRYTEAFF. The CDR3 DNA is TGTGCCACCAGCAGAGACCGTTACACTGAAGCTTTCTTT.

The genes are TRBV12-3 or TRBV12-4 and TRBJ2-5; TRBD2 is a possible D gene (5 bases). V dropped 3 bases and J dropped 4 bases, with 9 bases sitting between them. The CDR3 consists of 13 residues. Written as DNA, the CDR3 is TGTGCCAGCAGTTTCGGGGTCGGAGAGACCCAGTACTTC. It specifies CASSFGVGETQYF.

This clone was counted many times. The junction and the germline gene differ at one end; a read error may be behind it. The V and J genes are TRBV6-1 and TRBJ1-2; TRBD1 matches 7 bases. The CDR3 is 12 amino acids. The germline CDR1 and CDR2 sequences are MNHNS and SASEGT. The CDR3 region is CASIEQGYGYTF. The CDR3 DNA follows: TGTGCCAGCATTGAACAGGGGTATGGCTACACCTTC.

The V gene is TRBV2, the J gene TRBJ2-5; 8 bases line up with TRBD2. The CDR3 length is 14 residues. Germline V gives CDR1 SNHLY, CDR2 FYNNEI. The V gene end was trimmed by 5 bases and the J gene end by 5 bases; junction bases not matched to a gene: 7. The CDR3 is CASSSTGGGETQYF. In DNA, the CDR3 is TGTGCCAGCAGTTCGACGGGAGGGGGGGAGACCCAGTACTTC.

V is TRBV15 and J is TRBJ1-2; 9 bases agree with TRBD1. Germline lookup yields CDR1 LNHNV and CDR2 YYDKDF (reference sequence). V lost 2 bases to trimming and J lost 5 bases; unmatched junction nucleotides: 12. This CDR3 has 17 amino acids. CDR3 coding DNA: TGTGCCACCAGCAGAAACTCCAGACAGGGGGTGTCTTATGGCTACACCTTC. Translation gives CATSRNSRQGVSYGYTF.

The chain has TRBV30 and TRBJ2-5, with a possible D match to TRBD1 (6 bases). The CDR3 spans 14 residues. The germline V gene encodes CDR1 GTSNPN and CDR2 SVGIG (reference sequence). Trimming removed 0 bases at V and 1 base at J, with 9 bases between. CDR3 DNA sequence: TGTGCCTGGAGTGTATCGACAGGCCAAGAGACCCAGTACTTC. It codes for CAWSVSTGQETQYF.

In nucleotides, the CDR3 is TGTGCCAGCAGCCAGGGCGGGAGGAACACCGGGGAGCTGTTTTTT. It translates to CASSQGGRNTGELFF. The chain is built from TRBV9 and TRBJ2-2, with 7 bases identical to TRBD2. Germline assignment: CDR1 SGDLS and CDR2 YYNGEE. This CDR3 is 15 amino acids long. Trimming cost V 4 bases and J 1 base; bases outside gene matches: 4.

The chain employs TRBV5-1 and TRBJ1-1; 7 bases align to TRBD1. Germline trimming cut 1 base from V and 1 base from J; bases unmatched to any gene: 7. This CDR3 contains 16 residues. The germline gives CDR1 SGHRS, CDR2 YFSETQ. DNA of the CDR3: TGCGCCAGCAGCTTGATTTCCGGGACAGCGAACACTGAAGCTTTCTTT. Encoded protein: CASSLISGTANTEAFF. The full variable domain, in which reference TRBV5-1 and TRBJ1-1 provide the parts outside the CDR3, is KAGVTQTPRYLIKTRGQQVTLSCSPISGHRSVSWYQQTPGQGLQFLFEYFSETQRNKGNFPGRFSGRQFSNSRSEMNVSTLELGDSALYLCASSLISGTANTEAFFGQGTRLTVV.

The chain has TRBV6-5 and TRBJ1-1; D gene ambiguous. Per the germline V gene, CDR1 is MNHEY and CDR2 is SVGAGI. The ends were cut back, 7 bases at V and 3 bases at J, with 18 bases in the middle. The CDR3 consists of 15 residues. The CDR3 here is CASNTASTDDTEAFF. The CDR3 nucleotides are TGTGCCAGCAATACGGCAAGTACAGACGACACTGAAGCTTTCTTT.